The 3 T cell receptor beta chains below all came from one sample that was sequenced in a study of OX40 agonist ivuxolimab in advanced cancers. Clones were read by immunoSEQ multiplex PCR, and TCRdb kept only the in-frame ones, dropping some. The sample shows approximately 60,000 clones, about nine tenths of them seen only once. The starting material was CD4+ or CD8+ T cells sorted from blood, obtained in a trial of the OX40 agonist ivuxolimab. Receptor source: an adult with an advanced solid tumor such as melanoma, head and neck, liver or kidney cancer.

This clone was observed a single time. This chain joins TRBV5-6 and TRBJ2-2; possibly TRBD2 for D (5 bases). This CDR3 region has 15 residues. V dropped 4 bases and J dropped 1 base, with 11 bases sitting between them. CDR1 is SGHDT, CDR2 YYEEEE, per germline. For the CDR3, the DNA is TGTGCCAGCAGCACCTTGACTATGAACACCGGGGAGCTGTTTTTT. Translation gives CASSTLTMNTGELFF.

This chain uses TRBV15 with TRBJ2-2; TRBD2 matches 7 bases. Per germline, CDR1 LNHNV and CDR2 YYDKDF (reference sequence). V lost 0 bases and J lost 2; bases outside the gene matches: 3. The CDR3 covers 16 residues. CDR3 amino acids: CATSREGGRNTGELFF. The CDR3 nucleotides read TGTGCCACCAGCAGAGAGGGCGGGAGAAACACCGGGGAGCTGTTTTTT.

V is TRBV14 and J is TRBJ2-3; 12 bases are shared with TRBD2. CDR3 length: 16 amino acids. The trim removed 4 bases at V and 4 bases at J, leaving 6 bases unmatched. Germline V lookup: CDR1 SGHDN, CDR2 FVKESK. The chain's CDR3 is CASSPQLAGGSDTQYF. In DNA form, the CDR3 reads TGTGCCAGCAGCCCACAACTAGCGGGAGGTTCAGATACGCAGTATTTT.